Listed below are T cell receptor beta chains from one sample, sequenced in a study of blood T cell repertoires in COVID-19. TCRdb's copy holds only in-frame clones and misses some; the assay was immunoSEQ multiplex PCR. Here the sample spans approximately 110,000 clones, 81% being singletons. The specimen was peripheral blood. The source is an older man with acute or convalescent COVID-19. Each CDR3 is given with its conserved first and last residue. Each record gives: D gene, J gene, V gene, CDR3 protein. The D gene is left open where the match is weak.

TRBD1 | TRBJ1-4 | TRBV19 | CASSTTGGNEKLFF
TRBD1 | TRBJ2-7 | TRBV5-1 | CASSLASGGRYEQYF
- | TRBJ1-4 | TRBV11-2 | CASSLGATTNEKLFF
- | TRBJ1-2 | TRBV30 | CAWSALDRPRHDYGYTF
TRBD1 | TRBJ1-2 | TRBV5-1 | CARVDRAYGYTF
TRBD2 | TRBJ2-2 | TRBV7-3 | CASSLKRLAGGPSNTGELFF
TRBD1 | TRBJ1-2 | TRBV5-6 | CASSWGQNDYGYTF
- | TRBJ1-4 | TRBV28 | CASSSAVRKLFF
- | TRBJ2-7 | TRBV2 | CASSSQGNEQYF
TRBD1 | TRBJ1-2 | TRBV5-4 | CASSLLGQGGLNYGYTF
TRBD1 | TRBJ1-5 | TRBV2 | CASSGEQGAQPQHF
- | TRBJ1-5 | TRBV19 | CASSPDRYSNQPQHF
- | TRBJ2-5 | TRBV14 | CASSQARRSRSGQYF
- | TRBJ1-4 | TRBV6-5 | CASRITGNPNEKLFF
- | TRBJ2-1 | TRBV6-5 | CASSYAGQPNNEQFF
TRBD1 | TRBJ2-7 | TRBV28 | CAIRTGSTYEQYF
TRBD1 | TRBJ2-2 | TRBV2 | CASSKGTVNTGELFF
TRBD1 | TRBJ2-1 | TRBV11-3 | CASSSSAGGAGEQFF
- | TRBJ2-2 | TRBV4-1 | CASSQNPLSGTGELFF
TRBD1 | TRBJ2-7 | TRBV28 | CASSFPRGSYEQYF
- | TRBJ2-7 | TRBV29-1 | CSVVTVLYEQYF
- | TRBJ1-1 | TRBV28 | CASSSPLYPRTEAFF
- | TRBJ2-3 | TRBV28 | CASRLGSKRSTDTQYF
- | TRBJ1-3 | TRBV7-8 | CASSLNSGVSGNTIYF